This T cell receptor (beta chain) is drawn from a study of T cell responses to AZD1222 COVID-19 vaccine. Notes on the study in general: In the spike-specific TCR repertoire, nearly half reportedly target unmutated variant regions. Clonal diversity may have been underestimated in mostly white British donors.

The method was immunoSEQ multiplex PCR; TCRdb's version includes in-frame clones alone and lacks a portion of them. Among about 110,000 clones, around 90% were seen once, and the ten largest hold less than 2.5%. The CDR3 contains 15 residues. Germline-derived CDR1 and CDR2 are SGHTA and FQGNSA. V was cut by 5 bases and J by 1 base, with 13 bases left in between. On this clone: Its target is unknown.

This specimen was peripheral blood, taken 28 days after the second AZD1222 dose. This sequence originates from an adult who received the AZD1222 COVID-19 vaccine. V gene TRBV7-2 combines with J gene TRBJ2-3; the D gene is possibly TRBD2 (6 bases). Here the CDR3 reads CASSPLAGRTDTQYF. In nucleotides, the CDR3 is TGTGCCAGCAGCCCCCTGGCGGGGCGCACAGATACGCAGTATTTT. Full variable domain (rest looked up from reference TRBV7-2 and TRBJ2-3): GAGVSQSPSNKVTEKGKDVELRCDPISGHTALYWYRQSLGQGLEFLIYFQGNSAPDKSGLPSDRFSAERTGGSVSTLTIQRTQQEDSAVYLCASSPLAGRTDTQYFGPGTRLTVL.